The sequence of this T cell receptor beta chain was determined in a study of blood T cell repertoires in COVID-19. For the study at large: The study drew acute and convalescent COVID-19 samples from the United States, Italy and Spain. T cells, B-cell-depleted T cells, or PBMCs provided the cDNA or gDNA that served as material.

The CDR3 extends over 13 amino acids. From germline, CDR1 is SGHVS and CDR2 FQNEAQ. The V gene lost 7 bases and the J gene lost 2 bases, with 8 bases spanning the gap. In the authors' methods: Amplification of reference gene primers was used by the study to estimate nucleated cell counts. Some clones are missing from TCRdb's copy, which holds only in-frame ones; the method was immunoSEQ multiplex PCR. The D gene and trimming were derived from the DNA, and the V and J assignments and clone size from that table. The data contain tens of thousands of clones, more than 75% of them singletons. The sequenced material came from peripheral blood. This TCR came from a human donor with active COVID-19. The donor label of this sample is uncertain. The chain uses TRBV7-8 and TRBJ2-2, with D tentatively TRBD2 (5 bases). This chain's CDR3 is CASTRLNTGELFF. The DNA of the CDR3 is TGTGCCAGCACCCGACTAAACACCGGGGAGCTGTTTTTT.